A single T cell receptor beta chain is shown here with its context. The antigen this receptor binds is unknown. No qualities accompany the bases; no much larger clone lies one base away. Whole blood was collected in K2EDTA tubes by collaborating institutions according to the institutions' own protocols. For TCRbeta analysis, collaborator samples were shipped as frozen whole blood, as isolated PBMCs, or as DNA extracted from either sample type. This sample is drawn from a study of blood T cell repertoires in COVID-19 (dated by TCRdb to 2019 to 2021). Looking at the study overall: The collaborator samples originated in the United States, Italy and Spain and spanned the acute and convalescent phases of COVID-19. The prospective study material was composed of cDNA or gDNA derived from T cells, B-cell-depleted T cells, or PBMCs. The dataset comprised deeply sampled blood TCRbeta repertoires from subjects exposed to, actively infected with, or recovered from COVID-19. The repertoires were released in a freely available public database intended as a resource for research on the immune response to SARS-CoV-2. Samples were obtained from the ongoing ImmuneRACE study (first 160 participants) and from 950 to 1,500 subjects provided by 6 global collaborators. Nearly every sample came with metadata listing a de-identified subject ID, COVID-19 status, age in years and sex. Where available, HLA class I and class II types were taken from metadata supplied by the sample provider and were not determined by assay-based typing.

Per the germline V gene, SGHRS is the CDR1 and YFSETQ is the CDR2. Including the terminal cysteine and phenylalanine, the CDR3 comprises 15 residues. Kept here is only the CDR3 DNA, which spans 45 bases and is read in frame from base 1. V has 0 bases trimmed and J has 3 bases trimmed; junction bases matching no gene number 5. Broader findings and caveats from the paper: The quantity of clinical and demographic metadata differed by source and by participant and was supplied without curation.

TCRbeta CDR3 regions were amplified from genomic DNA using the immunoSEQ Assay, a bias-controlled multiplex PCR. Concerning the study's data processing: Nucleated cell counts per sample were estimated from amplification of reference gene primers within the assay. Sequence reads were collapsed and filtered to measure the absolute abundance of every unique TCRbeta CDR3 rearrangement. Productive Simpson clonality was computed per sample as the square root of Simpson's diversity index over productive rearrangements. TCRdb took this table from immuneACCESS and kept in-frame rearrangements with V and J called. Such tables lack part of the clones; where checked against another copy, unresolved V genes explain under half of the gap, and the rest is unexplained. The V and J calls and clone size come from that table; D and trimming were worked out from the DNA. Across this sample there are more than 120,000 clones, with roughly nine tenths seen only once. The ten largest clones take up around 1.6% of the sample.

The sequenced sample consisted of peripheral blood. The chain is made from TRBV5-1 and TRBJ2-7, and TRBD1 aligns with 8 junction nucleotides. The TCR comes from a human donor in a cohort sampled during active COVID-19. The sequence in DNA is TGCGCCAGCAGCTTGGAGGCAGGGGGCGGCTACGAGCAGTACTTC. Its translation is CASSLEAGGGYEQYF.